Listed below are T cell receptor beta chains from one sample, sequenced in a study of cytomegalovirus exposure and HLA in healthy donors. Profiling relied on immunoSEQ multiplex PCR, and the TCRdb table lists in-frame clones only, not all of them. Of 110,000 to 150,000 clones in the sample, approximately 91% were seen once. Sequencing was done on a sample of PBMCs. The receptor source for this set is a young man in good health and CMV-seronegative. Each CDR3 is given with its conserved first and last residue. The D gene is left open where the match is weak. A row's size may be missing; if present it is once, few, many or a size class.

v_call	d_call	j_call	clone_size	cdr3_aa
TRBV18	.	TRBJ1-2	.	CASSPEALQGYTF
TRBV5-4	TRBD1	TRBJ1-2	.	CASSADRVRPWSNYGYTF
TRBV2	TRBD1	TRBJ1-1	.	CASRPGGQTNTEAFF
TRBV7-2	TRBD2	TRBJ2-1	.	CASSLAGLAGNEQFF
TRBV27	TRBD1	TRBJ1-1	.	CASSLHRGLNTEAFF
TRBV5-4	.	TRBJ2-2	.	CASSMDRPTSGELFF
TRBV5-1	TRBD2	TRBJ2-1	.	CASSLQGGLAVYNEQFF
TRBV5-6	TRBD2	TRBJ2-3	.	CASSLPQAGRRTDTQYF
TRBV6-5	.	TRBJ1-5	.	CASSYSRGRDQPQHF
TRBV30	.	TRBJ1-3	.	CAWSQALGNTIYF
TRBV5-1	TRBD1	TRBJ1-1	.	CASSTGQGTTEAFF
TRBV12-5	TRBD1	TRBJ1-1	once	CASGLVGQAENTEAFF
TRBV6-5	TRBD1	TRBJ1-5	.	CASSSGTGNNQPQHF
TRBV4-1	TRBD1	TRBJ1-6	once	CASSQDYDRGQVGSPLHF
TRBV7-8	.	TRBJ1-2	.	CASSLARLGQSFGYGYTF
TRBV29-1	.	TRBJ1-2	.	CSVDDGGYTF
TRBV6-5	.	TRBJ1-2	.	CASSYSTSRGGYTF